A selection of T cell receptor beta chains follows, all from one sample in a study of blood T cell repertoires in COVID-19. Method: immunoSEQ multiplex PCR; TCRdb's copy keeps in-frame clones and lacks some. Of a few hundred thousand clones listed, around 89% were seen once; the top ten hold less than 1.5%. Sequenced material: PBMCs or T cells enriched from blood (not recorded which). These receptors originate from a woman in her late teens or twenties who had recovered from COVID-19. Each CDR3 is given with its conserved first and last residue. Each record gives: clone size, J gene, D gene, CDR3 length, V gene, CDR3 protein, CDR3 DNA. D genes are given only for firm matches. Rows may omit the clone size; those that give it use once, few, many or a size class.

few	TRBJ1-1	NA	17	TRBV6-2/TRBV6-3	CASSYLSVRIGDTEAFF	TGTGCCAGCAGTTACTTGTCTGTGCGGATCGGGGACACTGAAGCTTTCTTT
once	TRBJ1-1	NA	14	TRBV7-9	CASSHQGLNTEAFF	TGTGCCAGCAGCCACCAGGGCTTGAACACTGAAGCTTTCTTT
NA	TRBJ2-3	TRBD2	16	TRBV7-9	CASSSSGVTFTDTQYF	TGTGCCAGCAGCTCGAGCGGGGTGACATTCACAGATACGCAGTATTTT
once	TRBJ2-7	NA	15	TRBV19	CASQFRVGSSYEQYF	TGTGCCAGTCAATTTAGGGTAGGGAGCTCCTACGAGCAGTACTTC
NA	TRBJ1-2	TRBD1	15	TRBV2	CASSEGRGSYYGYTF	TGTGCCAGCAGTGAAGGCAGGGGGTCGTACTATGGCTACACCTTC
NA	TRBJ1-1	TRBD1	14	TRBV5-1	CASSSGDSVTEAFF	TGCGCCAGCAGCTCCGGGGACAGCGTCACTGAAGCTTTCTTT
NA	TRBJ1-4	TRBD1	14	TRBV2	CASRPGQGIRKLFF	TGTGCCAGCAGGCCGGGACAGGGGATTCGTAAACTGTTTTTT
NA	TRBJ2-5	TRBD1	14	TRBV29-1	CSVVLWDRKETQYF	TGCAGCGTTGTACTTTGGGACAGAAAAGAGACCCAGTACTTC
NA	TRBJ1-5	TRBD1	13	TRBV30	CAWSQGVRQPQHF	TGTGCCTGGAGTCAGGGGGTCCGACAGCCCCAGCATTTT
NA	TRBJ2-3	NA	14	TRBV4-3	CASSHEGGTDTQYF	TGCGCCAGCAGCCATGAGGGGGGCACAGATACGCAGTATTTT
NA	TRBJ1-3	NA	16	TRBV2	CASSDGEAPSGNTIYF	TGTGCCAGCAGTGACGGCGAGGCACCCTCTGGAAACACCATATATTTT
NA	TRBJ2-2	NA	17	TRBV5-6	CASSPPESLANTGELFF	TGTGCCAGCAGCCCCCCCGAGTCGTTAGCGAACACCGGGGAGCTGTTTTTT
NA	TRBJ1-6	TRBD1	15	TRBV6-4	CASDAPGGLNSPLHF	TGTGCCAGCGATGCACCAGGGGGTCTTAATTCACCCCTCCACTTT
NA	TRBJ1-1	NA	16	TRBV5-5	CASSLGGAGVYTEAFF	TGTGCCAGCAGCTTGGGGGGAGCAGGGGTCTACACTGAAGCTTTCTTT
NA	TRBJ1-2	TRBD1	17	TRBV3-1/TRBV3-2	CASSQGTGRGLPYGYTF	TGTGCCAGCAGCCAAGGGACAGGGAGAGGATTGCCCTATGGCTACACCTTC
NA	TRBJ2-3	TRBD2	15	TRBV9	CASSASGVRTDTQYF	TGTGCCAGCAGCGCGAGCGGGGTAAGAACAGATACGCAGTATTTT
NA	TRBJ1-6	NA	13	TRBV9	CASSVGGSSPLHF	TGTGCCAGCAGCGTAGGAGGGTCCTCACCCCTCCACTTT
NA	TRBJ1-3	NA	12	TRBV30	CAWGSSGNTIYF	TGTGCCTGGGGGAGCTCTGGAAACACCATATATTTT
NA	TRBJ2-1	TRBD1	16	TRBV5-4	CASSFDGQGKRNEQFF	TGTGCCAGCAGCTTTGACGGACAGGGTAAACGCAATGAGCAGTTCTTC
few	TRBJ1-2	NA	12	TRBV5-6	CASSGRSESYTF	TGTGCCAGCAGCGGCCGGTCGGAGAGCTACACCTTC
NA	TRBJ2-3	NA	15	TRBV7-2	CASSLRGRDTDTQYF	TGTGCCAGCAGCTTAAGGGGCAGAGACACAGATACGCAGTATTTT
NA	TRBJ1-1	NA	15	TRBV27	CASLQSGSGNTEAFF	TGTGCCAGCTTACAATCAGGGTCGGGGAACACTGAAGCTTTCTTT
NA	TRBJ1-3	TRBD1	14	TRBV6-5	CASMTGLTGNTIYF	TGTGCCAGCATGACAGGGCTCACTGGAAACACCATATATTTT
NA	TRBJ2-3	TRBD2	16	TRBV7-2	CASSPTSGGITDTQYF	TGTGCCAGCAGCCCGACTAGCGGGGGAATAACAGATACGCAGTATTTT
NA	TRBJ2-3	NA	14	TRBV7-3	CASSLLAPTDTQYF	TGTGCCAGCAGCTTATTAGCCCCCACAGATACGCAGTATTTT
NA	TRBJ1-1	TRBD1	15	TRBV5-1	CASTQLGQGGTEAFF	TGCGCCAGCACTCAGCTTGGACAGGGGGGGACTGAAGCTTTCTTT
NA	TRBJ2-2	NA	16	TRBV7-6	CASSETGGVYTGELFF	TGTGCCAGCAGCGAAACAGGGGGGGTTTACACCGGGGAGCTGTTTTTT
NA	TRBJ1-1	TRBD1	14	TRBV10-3	CAITVDRANTEAFF	TGTGCCATCACCGTGGACAGGGCCAACACTGAAGCTTTCTTT
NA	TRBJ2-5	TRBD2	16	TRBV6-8	CASSYVARGGRETQYF	TGTGCCAGCAGTTACGTTGCGCGGGGGGGCCGGGAGACCCAGTACTTC
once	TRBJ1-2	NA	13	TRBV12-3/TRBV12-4	CASSLAPNYGYTF	TGTGCCAGCAGTTTAGCCCCAAACTATGGCTACACCTTC
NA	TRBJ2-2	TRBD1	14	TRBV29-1	CSVDRGQHTGELFF	TGCAGCGTGGACAGGGGGCAGCACACCGGGGAGCTGTTTTTT
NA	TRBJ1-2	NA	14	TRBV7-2	CASSSSPQIEGYTF	TGTGCCAGCAGCTCGAGTCCCCAAATTGAGGGCTACACCTTC
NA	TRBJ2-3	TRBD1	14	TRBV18	CASSPDRGVDTQYF	TGTGCCAGCTCACCAGACAGGGGGGTAGATACGCAGTATTTT
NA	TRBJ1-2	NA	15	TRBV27	CASSLGGGANYGYTF	TGTGCCAGCAGTTTAGGCGGGGGGGCTAACTATGGCTACACCTTC
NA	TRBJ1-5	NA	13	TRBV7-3	CASSPGHGLPQHF	TGTGCCAGCAGTCCGGGACATGGGCTGCCCCAGCATTTT
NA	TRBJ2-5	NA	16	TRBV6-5	CASSYSSQGTGETQYF	TGTGCCAGCAGTTACTCATCTCAGGGGACCGGGGAGACCCAGTACTTC
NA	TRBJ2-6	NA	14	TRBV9	CASSVGTRANVLTF	TGTGCCAGCAGCGTTGGGACACGGGCCAACGTCCTGACTTTC
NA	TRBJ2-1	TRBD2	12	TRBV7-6	CASSLGRGEQFF	TGTGCCAGCAGCTTGGGGAGGGGTGAGCAGTTCTTC
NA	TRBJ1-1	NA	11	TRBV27	CASNSAAEAFF	TGTGCCAGCAACTCGGCGGCTGAAGCTTTCTTT
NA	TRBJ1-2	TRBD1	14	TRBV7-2	CASSLNGQGYGYTF	TGTGCCAGCAGCTTGAATGGACAGGGTTATGGCTACACCTTC
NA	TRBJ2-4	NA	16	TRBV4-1	CASSGADSLPKNIQYF	TGCGCCAGCAGCGGGGCAGATAGTCTACCCAAAAACATTCAGTACTTC
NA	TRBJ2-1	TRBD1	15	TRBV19	CASSADRDRGNEQFF	TGTGCCAGTAGTGCGGACCGGGACAGGGGGAATGAGCAGTTCTTC
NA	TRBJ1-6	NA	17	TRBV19	CASSLRVGQTYNSPLHF	TGTGCCAGTAGTCTCAGAGTTGGGCAGACCTATAATTCACCCCTCCACTTT
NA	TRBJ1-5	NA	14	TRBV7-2	CASSGQLSNQPQHF	TGTGCCAGCTCAGGACAGCTTAGCAATCAGCCCCAGCATTTT
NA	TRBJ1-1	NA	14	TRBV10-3	CAISESTGRTEAFF	TGTGCCATCAGTGAGTCTACAGGGAGAACTGAAGCTTTCTTT
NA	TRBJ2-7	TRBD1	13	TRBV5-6	CASSFDRGSEQYF	TGTGCCAGCAGCTTCGACAGGGGAAGCGAGCAGTACTTC
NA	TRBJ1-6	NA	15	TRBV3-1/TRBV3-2	CASSQWDNLNSPLHF	TGTGCCAGCAGCCAATGGGACAATTTAAATTCACCCCTCCACTTT